The source of this T cell receptor (beta chain) is a study of spatial heterogeneity in lung cancer. As for the study in general: Each distinct TCR and UMI combination averaged more than ten appearances in raw reads.

As for this clonotype: Antigen: not known.

TCR cDNA molecules each had a unique molecular identifier. TCRdb passed the 5' RACE reads through MiXCR, listing each CDR3 protein once. The table lists roughly 18,000 distinct CDR3 sequences, 15% to 20% of them singletons. Time point defined: sample taken at primary tumor resection. Whole RNA obtained from tumor, nontumor lung or frozen PBMC underwent sequencing without sorting. The CDR3 runs to 15 residues. Germline values: CDR1 KGHSH, CDR2 LQKENI. V was clipped by 4 bases and J by 9 bases; unmatched bases: 8. Study-wide findings and caveats: Ubiquitous expanded tumor TCRs surfaced in blood more at resection than they did at follow-up.

This chain uses TRBV18 with TRBJ1-6, with 8 bases aligning to TRBD1. The receptor was derived from a male donor with early-stage non-small cell lung cancer. This sample comprised PBMCs, obtained at surgery. The CDR3 DNA reads TGTGCCAGCTCACAGGGACAGGAGGCTGGTTCACCCCTCCACTTT. This codes for CASSQGQEAGSPLHF. The whole variable domain, filled in from reference TRBV18 and TRBJ1-6, reads NAGVMQNPRHLVRRRGQEARLRCSPMKGHSHVYWYRQLPEEGLKFMVYLQKENIIDESGMPKERFSAEFPKEGPSILRIQQVVRGDSAAYFCASSQGQEAGSPLHFGNGTRLTVT.